This T cell receptor (beta chain) derives from a study of cytomegalovirus exposure and HLA in healthy donors (dated by TCRdb to between 2016 and 2019). Regarding the research as a whole: According to a later analysis, one platform produced both the 120 validation repertoires and the 700 or so repertoires of the first cohort. The study aimed to test whether signatures of past pathogen exposure could be identified by cataloging public T cell receptors. Along with the roughly 700-subject first cohort, a separate validation cohort of approximately 110 different subjects was used. To predict cytomegalovirus infection status, the study brought together high-throughput TCR immunosequencing, statistical association of individual TCRs with disease status, and machine learning. Study-wide conclusions, independent of this receptor: A total of roughly 160 TCR beta chains were listed by the study as associated with cytomegalovirus. In a later analysis, TCRs clustered in the first cohort were found to also tend to co-occur in the 120 or so validation repertoires, with 85% to 95% of cluster scores above 0. Cytomegalovirus status was reported to be diagnosed by the classifier with high specificity and sensitivity in both the original and validation cohorts. All 110 or so repertoires were used to score co-occurrence in the validation cohort in a later analysis, because that analysis had no HLA typing for the cohort. In vitro tests confirmed that a few of the cytomegalovirus-associated TCR beta chains recognize cytomegalovirus antigens. While some public TCRs were present in many individuals, most TCR sequences turned up only very rarely across donors. According to the authors, the approach could potentially be generalized to other disease states and immunological phenotypes.

A word on this clone: The specificity of this receptor is unknown. No base quality values were provided; no much bigger clone lies one nucleotide off.

The donors were included in the validation cohort of over a hundred subjects, a group kept apart from the roughly 690-subject first cohort. The library was obtained by the immunoSEQ multiplex PCR assay. As for the authors' bioinformatics: A statistical classification framework was built for diagnosing cytomegalovirus status from the catalog of TCR beta chain sequences. The immuneACCESS repertoire file appears here via TCRdb, limited to in-frame rearrangements. These files lack a portion of the clones; in checked studies, under half of the deficit traces to unresolved V genes, and the cause of the others is not known. V, J and clone size derive from that table, while D and trimming were established from the DNA sequence. The sample yields roughly 350,000 clones; just over 85% were counted once. The top ten hold about 0.91% of the sample. Sequenced sample: PBMCs. The clonotype originates from a woman aged 18 to 35 in good health and CMV-seronegative.

At the DNA level, the sequence is TGTGCCAGCAGCGAACCGATCCGGGACAGGGTTGGTGGCTACACCTTC. It translates as CASSEPIRDRVGGYTF. The chain is assembled from TRBV11-2 and TRBJ1-2, and 9 bases in between align with TRBD1. Trimming accounts for 5 bases at V and 7 bases at J, while the number of junction bases matched to no gene is 14. Sequences SGHAT (CDR1) and FQNNGV (CDR2) are obtained from the germline V gene. Including cysteine and phenylalanine, the CDR3 has 16 amino acids. The DNA shown is the 48-base CDR3, in frame from base 1.